The TCR beta chain under discussion was sequenced for a study of cytomegalovirus exposure and HLA in healthy donors. Germline CDR1 is SGHRS and CDR2 is YFSETQ. V was trimmed by 3 bases and J by 5 bases, leaving 11 bases between them. The CDR3 covers 13 residues. PCR involved 60 Vbeta and 13 Jbeta primers. The data were produced by immunoSEQ multiplex PCR, yet TCRdb's version contains in-frame clones alone and is incomplete. The specimen's table records 53,000 or so clones. The sequenced material came from PBMCs. The source is a man younger than 35 in good health and CMV-seropositive. V is TRBV5-1 and J is TRBJ2-5, with TRBD1 as a possible D gene (6 bases). The CDR3 DNA sequence: TGCGCCAGCAGCTCGACAGGAACGGAGACCCAGTACTTC. Protein: CASSSTGTETQYF.